This entry lists 32 T cell receptor beta chains sequenced from one sample in a study of T cells in Graves' hyperthyroidism and ophthalmopathy. TCR beta CDR3 regions were amplified from RNA. The TCR CDR3 first-round RT-PCR relied on the HTBI primer set. MiXCR, run by TCRdb on the multiplex PCR reads, gives a single entry per CDR3 protein. Counted here are roughly 200,000 distinct CDR3 sequences, approximately 20% occurring once; the ten biggest clones make up roughly two fifths. The sample consisted of blood. The receptors derive from a man in his forties with Graves' hyperthyroidism.

The chain carries TRBV10-1 and TRBJ2-2; no definite D call. V lost 2 bases to trimming and J lost 0 bases, with 4 bases between them. Germline CDR1 reads WNHNN; CDR2 reads SYGVQD (reference sequence). The CDR3 extends over 14 amino acids. CDR3 sequence: CASSETANTGELFF. The CDR3 DNA reads TGCGCCAGCAGTGAGACAGCGAACACCGGGGAGCTGTTTTTT.

This clonotype has ten or more counts. The gene calls are TRBV5-1 and TRBJ1-2; 8 bases match TRBD1. Trimming removed 4 bases from V and 1 base from J; junction bases left unmatched: 3. Germline CDR1 and CDR2: SGHRS and YFSETQ. The CDR3 consists of 14 residues. Written as DNA, the CDR3 is TGCGCCAGCAGCCATGGACAGGGTAACTATGGCTACACCTTC. Protein product: CASSHGQGNYGYTF.

This clonotype was observed at least ten times. The genes are TRBV20-1 and TRBJ2-7, with a possible D match to TRBD2 (5 bases). Germline V gene data show CDR1 as DFQATT and CDR2 as SNEGSKA (reference sequence). CDR3 length: 13 amino acids. The CDR3 loop reads CTGNEGFSYEQYF. Written as DNA, the CDR3 is TGCACCGGAAACGAGGGATTCTCCTACGAGCAGTACTTC.

This clonotype has only a few counts. The chain employs TRBV9 and TRBJ2-2, with D hard to call. From germline, CDR1 is SGDLS and CDR2 YYNGEE. V was pared by 4 bases and J by 5 bases, with 12 bases between. This CDR3 region has 14 residues. This chain's CDR3 is CASSPPLGTGELFF. Here the CDR3 DNA reads TGTGCCAGCAGCCCTCCCCTAGGGACCGGGGAGCTGTTTTTT.

This clonotype was detected many times. The genes are TRBV7-3 and TRBJ1-1, with D perhaps TRBD1 (6 bases). The CDR3 is 14 residues long. The germline V and J ends were trimmed by 5 bases and 2 bases, with 12 bases remaining between them. The germline V gene encodes CDR1 SGHTA and CDR2 FQGTGA. The CDR3 sequence is CASSPVGGNTEAFF. The CDR3 bases are TGTGCCAGCAGCCCTGTAGGGGGAAACACTGAAGCTTTCTTT.

Only a few counts were recorded for this clonotype. The chain joins TRBV20-1 to TRBJ2-3, with D maybe TRBD2 (5 bases). Germline V CDR1 and CDR2: DFQATT, SNEGSKA (reference sequence). This CDR3 region has 16 residues. V gave up 0 bases and J gave up 6 bases, with 19 bases separating them. CDR3 in amino acids: CSARDLVSAGADTQYF. Here the CDR3 DNA reads TGCAGTGCTAGAGATCTCGTCTCGGCGGGTGCGGATACGCAGTATTTT.

The chain is built from TRBV7-2 and TRBJ1-4, with 8 bases lining up with TRBD1. Losses at the gene ends were 1 base for V and 4 bases for J; bases not matched to a gene: 5. The length of the CDR3 is 16 residues. Germline assignment: CDR1 SGHTA and CDR2 FQGNSA. In DNA form, the CDR3 reads TGTGCCAGCAGCTTAGGAGGACAGGGTAGTAATGAAAAACTGTTTTTT. It specifies CASSLGGQGSNEKLFF.

At least ten counts were recorded for this clonotype. The V call is TRBV6-1, the J call TRBJ1-6, with 9 bases identical to TRBD1. Trimming cost V 6 bases and J 9 bases; bases outside gene matches: 6. Germline V gene lookup returns CDR1 MNHNS and CDR2 SASEGT. The CDR3 consists of 14 residues. The CDR3 protein is CASRQTGGGSPLHF. The CDR3 DNA follows: TGTGCCAGCAGGCAAACAGGGGGCGGTTCACCCCTCCACTTT.

Many counts were recorded for this clonotype. CDR3 in DNA: TGTGCCAGCTCCGGACAGGGTGCGAACTATGGCTACACCTTC. This codes for CASSGQGANYGYTF. The chain carries TRBV18 and TRBJ1-2; 8 nucleotides line up with TRBD1. The J segment lost 2 bases and the V segment lost 6 bases, leaving 5 bases of the junction unmatched. Germline CDR1 and CDR2: KGHSH and LQKENI. The CDR3 is 14 residues long.

This clonotype was found many times. This chain joins TRBV7-9 and TRBJ2-3; D is undetermined. V dropped 2 bases and J dropped 1 base, with 7 bases sitting between them. The V gene's germline CDR1 is SEHNR and CDR2 FQNEAQ (reference sequence). The CDR3 sequence is 14 residues long. This CDR3 reads CASSLIRGTDTQYF. DNA of the CDR3: TGTGCCAGCAGCTTAATCCGGGGCACAGATACGCAGTATTTT.

The chain uses TRBV4-3 and TRBJ2-3; 10 nucleotides line up with TRBD1. Germline loops: CDR1 LGHNA, CDR2 YSLEER. The J segment lost 4 bases and the V segment lost 4 bases, leaving 5 bases of the junction unmatched. CDR3 size: 15 residues. CDR3 sequence (DNA): TGCGCCAGCAGCCCGGGACAGGGGTGGGCAGATACGCAGTATTTT. Encoded protein: CASSPGQGWADTQYF.

This clonotype has more than one count but fewer than ten. The rearrangement joins TRBV20-1 to TRBJ2-7, with 8 bases fitting TRBD2. From germline, CDR1 is DFQATT and CDR2 SNEGSKA (reference sequence). The CDR3 contains 14 residues. With V trimmed by 1 base and J by 2 bases, 4 bases remained unmatched. CDR3 amino acids: CSARGTSSTYEQYF. In nucleotides, the CDR3 is TGCAGTGCTAGAGGGACTAGCTCGACCTACGAGCAGTACTTC.

J is TRBJ2-1 and V is TRBV11-1; D is perhaps TRBD2 (6 bases). V lost 2 bases, J lost 5 bases, and 16 bases lay in between. Germline CDR1 reads SGHAT; CDR2 reads FQDESV (reference sequence). The length of the CDR3 is 16 residues. The CDR3 DNA follows: TGTGCCAGCAGCTTATGGGTAGGAGGGATTGACAATGAGCAGTTCTTC. Translating it yields CASSLWVGGIDNEQFF.

This clonotype was seen many times. The V gene is TRBV7-3, the J gene TRBJ1-2; D gene unclear. Germline loops: CDR1 SGHTA, CDR2 FQGTGA. Between the trimmed V and J ends, which lost 2 bases and 3 bases, there was a span of 7 bases. The CDR3 runs to 13 residues. CDR3 DNA: TGTGCCAGCAGCTTACGGGCAGACTATGGCTACACCTTC. Amino acid sequence: CASSLRADYGYTF.

This clonotype was counted ten times or more. The rearrangement links TRBV7-2 to TRBJ2-1; a possible D gene is TRBD1 (5 bases). The germline V and J ends were trimmed by 1 base and 10 bases, with 11 bases remaining between them. The CDR3 has 13 residues. CDR1 is SGHTA and CDR2 is FQGNSA in the germline V gene. DNA of the CDR3: TGTGCCAGCAGCTTAGAGAGGACAACCGAGCAGTTCTTC. Amino acid sequence: CASSLERTTEQFF.

This clonotype has at least ten counts. The V gene is TRBV28, the J gene TRBJ2-7; D possibly matches TRBD1 or TRBD2 (5 bases each). V lost 7 bases and J lost 7, with 17 bases in between. The CDR3 consists of 13 residues. Germline V CDR1 and CDR2: MDHEN, SYDVKM. The DNA for the CDR3 is TGTGCCAGCACCCAGAACGGGGCTGGAGAGCAGTACTTC. It is translated as CASTQNGAGEQYF.

This clonotype was picked up many times. This chain uses TRBV15 with TRBJ2-1; TRBD1 aligns across 11 bases. From germline, CDR1 is LNHNV and CDR2 YYDKDF (reference sequence). The junction had 7 bases not matched to a gene; V was cut back by 6 bases and J by 6 bases. The CDR3 has 15 amino acids. The CDR3 region has the DNA TGTGCCACCAGTCGGGACAGGGGGTTCCTCAATGAGCAGTTCTTC. This gives the protein CATSRDRGFLNEQFF.

In its sample, this clonotype was seen many times. This sequence joins TRBV18 and TRBJ1-1; 7 nucleotides align to TRBD1. With V trimmed by 3 bases and J by 6 bases, 4 bases remained unmatched. The CDR3 has 13 amino acids. Per the germline V gene, CDR1 is KGHSH and CDR2 is LQKENI. The CDR3 here is CASSPTTGAEAFF. The DNA for the CDR3 is TGTGCCAGCTCACCTACTACAGGGGCTGAAGCTTTCTTT.

This clonotype was found a few times. The V call is TRBV7-9, the J call TRBJ2-1, with D hard to call. This CDR3 comprises 14 residues. Trimming pared 2 bases from V and 0 bases from J, leaving 5 bases between. Germline lookup yields CDR1 SEHNR and CDR2 FQNEAQ (reference sequence). The CDR3 region is CASSLHGSYNEQFF. CDR3 nucleotides: TGTGCCAGCAGCTTACACGGCTCCTACAATGAGCAGTTCTTC.

This clonotype was detected ten times or more. The chain couples TRBV9 to TRBJ2-3; 11 positions agree with TRBD2. Germline lookup yields CDR1 SGDLS and CDR2 YYNGEE. The CDR3 consists of 15 residues. With 2 bases clipped from V and 6 bases from J, the junction kept 5 bases outside the gene matches. CDR3 amino acids: CASSVSGGAGDTQYF. CDR3 DNA sequence: TGTGCCAGCAGCGTTAGCGGGGGGGCCGGTGATACGCAGTATTTT. Filled out from reference TRBV9 and TRBJ2-3, the complete variable domain reads DSGVTQTPKHLITATGQRVTLRCSPRSGDLSVYWYQQSLDQGLQFLIQYYNGEERAKGNILERFSAQQFPDLHSELNLSSLELGDSALYFCASSVSGGAGDTQYFGPGTRLTVL.

This clonotype came up a few times. The rearrangement joins TRBV7-2 to TRBJ2-3, with 8 bases fitting TRBD2. Germline assignment: CDR1 SGHTA and CDR2 FQGNSA. V gave up 5 bases and J gave up 5 bases; unmatched junction bases: 6. This CDR3 has 14 amino acids. The CDR3 sequence: CASSPPGGQDTQYF. The DNA for the CDR3 is TGTGCCAGCAGCCCCCCGGGGGGGCAAGATACGCAGTATTTT. Based on the CDR3 plus reference TRBV7-2 and TRBJ2-3, the full variable domain is GAGVSQSPSNKVTEKGKDVELRCDPISGHTALYWYRQSLGQGLEFLIYFQGNSAPDKSGLPSDRFSAERTGGSVSTLTIQRTQQEDSAVYLCASSPPGGQDTQYFGPGTRLTVL.

This clonotype was recorded at least ten times. The chain employs TRBV20-1 and TRBJ1-1; D is unclear. There are 12 residues in the CDR3. Trimming removed 6 bases from V and 1 base from J, with 9 bases in between. Per the germline V gene, CDR1 is DFQATT and CDR2 is SNEGSKA (reference sequence). The CDR3 bases are TGCAGTGCCGGCGGCAGGAACACTGAAGCTTTCTTT. Amino acids: CSAGGRNTEAFF.

This clonotype turned up a few times. This chain joins TRBV6-1 and TRBJ2-5; D is perhaps TRBD2 (6 bases). Deletions cut 7 bases from V and 2 bases from J, with 14 bases between. The CDR3 is 14 amino acids. Germline V CDR1 and CDR2: MNHNS, SASEGT. In DNA form, the CDR3 reads TGTGCCAGCACGTGGAGGGGACCTCAAGAGACCCAGTACTTC. Translating it yields CASTWRGPQETQYF.

This clonotype was counted many times. This chain uses TRBV30 with TRBJ1-5, with D perhaps matching TRBD1 (5 bases). Trimming stripped 3 bases from V and 2 bases from J, with 11 bases between. CDR1 and CDR2 (germline): GTSNPN, SVGIG (reference sequence). The CDR3 length is 14 residues. In nucleotides, the CDR3 is TGTGCCTGGAGCGGGCAGGGCGGCAATCAGCCCCAGCATTTT. It is translated as CAWSGQGGNQPQHF.

This clonotype was recorded a few times. V usage is TRBV18 and J usage is TRBJ1-3; a possible D gene is TRBD1 (6 bases). The CDR3 contains 16 residues. Trimming cost V 5 bases and J 0 bases, with 14 bases left between them. Germline lookup yields CDR1 KGHSH and CDR2 LQKENI. CDR3 amino acids: CASSTRRGTSGNTIYF. In DNA, the CDR3 is TGTGCCAGCTCAACACGGAGGGGGACCTCTGGAAACACCATATATTTT.

This rearrangement joins TRBV6-2 or TRBV6-3 to TRBJ2-1; weak D call: TRBD2 (6 bases). Trimming stripped 6 bases from V and 9 bases from J, with 15 bases between. The CDR3 covers 13 residues. CDR1 is MNHEY and CDR2 is SVGEGT in the germline V gene. The CDR3 region is CASSAGLRLEQFF. Here the CDR3 DNA reads TGTGCCAGCAGCGCGGGACTCCGTCTTGAGCAGTTCTTC.

This clonotype has a count of ten or more. The genes are TRBV20-1 and TRBJ2-7, with 13 positions matching TRBD2. The CDR3 loop spans 15 amino acids. Per germline, CDR1 DFQATT and CDR2 SNEGSKA (reference sequence). V shed 5 bases and J 3 bases; nucleotides not matched to a gene: 7. The CDR3 protein is CSARGTSGTFYEQYF. The CDR3 nucleotides read TGCAGTGCTCGCGGGACTAGCGGGACATTCTACGAGCAGTACTTC.

Comments on this clonotype: This may come from a read error, since a much larger clone is one base off. This chain joins TRBV5-1 and TRBJ1-2; D gene ambiguous. The V end lost 4 bases, the J end lost 3 bases, and 16 bases lay between the germline ends. Germline CDR1 reads SGHRS; CDR2 reads YFSETQ. CDR3 length equals 15 residues. The CDR3 DNA sequence: TGCGCCAGCAGCCTCCGCCCCATCGGTGACTATGGCTACACCTTC. It is translated as CASSLRPIGDYGYTF.

The chain recombines TRBV20-1 with TRBJ1-4; D call uncertain. The V end lost 1 base, the J end lost 8 bases, and 8 bases lay between the germline ends. The CDR3 has 12 residues. Germline V gene sequence: CDR1 DFQATT, CDR2 SNEGSKA (reference sequence). The DNA of the CDR3 is TGCAGTGCTAGAGGCGCGAGGGAAAAACTGTTTTTT. Its translation is CSARGAREKLFF.

This chain joins TRBV6-1 and TRBJ2-4, with 11 bases lining up with TRBD2. Trimming took 5 bases from V and 6 from J; bases not matched to a gene: 3. The CDR3 runs to 14 residues. The germline V gene encodes CDR1 MNHNS and CDR2 SASEGT. CDR3 amino acids: CASSYTSGGNIQYF. CDR3 in DNA: TGTGCCAGCAGTTATACTAGCGGGGGAAACATTCAGTACTTC.

This clonotype was counted only a few times. The gene calls are TRBV6-1 and TRBJ2-2; 9 bases are shared with TRBD2. This CDR3 comprises 15 residues. Trimming took 5 bases from V and 5 from J; bases not matched to a gene: 6. Germline CDR1 is MNHNS and CDR2 is SASEGT. Here the CDR3 DNA reads TGTGCCAGCAGTTTAGCGGGGGCGATGACCGGGGAGCTGTTTTTT. It codes for CASSLAGAMTGELFF.

The chain couples TRBV11-2 to TRBJ2-3; the D call may be TRBD1 or TRBD2 (5 bases each). V shed 0 bases and J shed 8 bases, with 12 bases lying between them. Germline-derived CDR1 and CDR2 are SGHAT and FQNNGV. The CDR3 is 14 residues long. The CDR3 DNA sequence: TGTGCCAGCAGCTTAGATCCTTGGGGGAGTACGCAGTATTTT. Translating gives CASSLDPWGSTQYF.